This entry lists 24 T cell receptor beta chains sequenced from one sample in a study of neurological immune-mediated disorders. TCRdb ran MiXCR on the 5' RACE reads and lists one entry per CDR3 protein. Of 20,000 to 25,000 distinct CDR3 sequences in the sample, about 6.7% were seen once. Sequencing input: PBMCs. The receptors shown here come from a woman in her thirties or forties in good health.

This clonotype was seen a few times. The rearrangement joins TRBV12-3 or TRBV12-4 to TRBJ2-5, with 9 bases that match TRBD2. Trimming removed 5 bases from V and 5 bases from J; junction bases left unmatched: 12. There are 16 residues in the CDR3. The CDR3 sequence is CASSPSSGNPAETQYF. CDR3 in DNA: TGTGCCAGCAGTCCCTCTAGCGGGAACCCAGCGGAGACCCAGTACTTC.

This clonotype has a count of ten or more. The J gene is TRBJ1-1, the V gene TRBV14; D is undetermined. The V end was cut by 4 bases, the J end by 8 bases, with 14 bases between. The germline V gene encodes CDR1 SGHDN and CDR2 FVKESK. This CDR3 has 13 amino acids. In DNA, the CDR3 is TGTGCCAGCAGCCGTAGAACCAAAGGGGAAGCTTTCTTT. As protein: CASSRRTKGEAFF.

In this sample, this clonotype turned up many times. The chain couples TRBV12-3 or TRBV12-4 to TRBJ1-4, with a weak D call TRBD1 (5 bases). Between the trimmed V and J ends, which lost 1 base and 6 bases, there was a span of 12 bases. The CDR3 is made up of 15 amino acids. This CDR3 reads CASSLGRGLDEKLFF. The CDR3 nucleotides read TGTGCCAGCAGTTTAGGTCGGGGCCTGGATGAAAAACTGTTTTTT.

This clonotype was seen repeatedly, ten times or more. V is TRBV24-1 and J is TRBJ2-2, with D possibly being TRBD2 (5 bases). V lost 0 bases, J lost 5 bases, and 6 bases lay in between. Germline CDR1 and CDR2: KGHDR and SFDVKD. This CDR3 contains 14 residues. CDR3 bases: TGTGCCACCAGTGATTTGTCGGGAACCGGGGAGCTGTTTTTT. Residues: CATSDLSGTGELFF.

This clonotype was counted many times. The V call is TRBV6-6, the J call TRBJ1-5, with D possibly TRBD1 on 6 matching bases. This CDR3 has 14 amino acids. V shed 5 bases and J shed 5 bases, with 13 bases lying between them. CDR1 is MNHNY, CDR2 SVGAGI, per germline (reference sequence). The CDR3 DNA is TGTGCCAGCAGTCTACAGGGTTTCGATCAGCCCCAGCATTTT. It specifies CASSLQGFDQPQHF.

This clonotype was detected ten times or more. This chain uses TRBV7-2 with TRBJ2-7, with D hard to call. This CDR3 has 16 residues. Trimming shortened V by 5 bases and J by 3 bases, and 20 bases separated the two germline ends. Germline CDR1 SGHTA, CDR2 FQGNSA. CDR3 in DNA: TGTGCCAGCAGCCCCTCCCGGTGGGGTTTAAACTACGAGCAGTACTTC. Translation: CASSPSRWGLNYEQYF.

This clonotype was recorded at least ten times. The chain uses TRBV3-1 and TRBJ2-3; 10 positions match TRBD2. V lost 6 bases and J lost 0; bases outside the gene matches: 6. Germline values: CDR1 LGHDT, CDR2 YNNKEL (reference sequence). This CDR3 has 16 amino acids. The CDR3 DNA follows: TGTGCCAGCAGTCGGAGCGGGAGGGTGAGCACAGATACGCAGTATTTT. This codes for CASSRSGRVSTDTQYF.

This clonotype was detected ten times or more. V usage is TRBV5-1 and J usage is TRBJ2-2, with D possibly TRBD2 on 6 matching bases. V lost 3 bases and J 4 bases, leaving 7 bases between the germline ends. From germline, CDR1 is SGHRS and CDR2 YFSETQ. The CDR3 sequence is 13 residues long. CDR3 in DNA: TGCGCCAGCAGCTCGGGAGCCACCGGGGAGCTGTTTTTT. It specifies CASSSGATGELFF.

This clonotype was seen ten or more times. This rearrangement joins TRBV7-2 to TRBJ2-7; D unclear. Germline V gene data show CDR1 as SGHTA and CDR2 as FQGNSA. The V end was cut by 5 bases, the J end by 3 bases, with 14 bases between. The length of the CDR3 is 14 residues. CDR3 bases: TGTGCCAGCAGCCCAGGTTCCTACCTCTACGAGCAGTACTTC. Translated, it gives CASSPGSYLYEQYF.

There are many counts of this clonotype. CDR3 protein: CSAEGAAGVGGLEQYF. CDR3 DNA sequence: TGCAGCGCAGAAGGTGCAGCGGGGGTTGGCGGGCTCGAGCAGTACTTC. The chain links TRBV29-1 to TRBJ2-7; TRBD2 aligns across 8 bases. The trim removed 7 bases at V and 6 bases at J, leaving 20 bases unmatched. Germline CDR1 is SQVTM and CDR2 is ANQGSEA. This CDR3 contains 16 residues.

At least ten counts were recorded for this clonotype. The chain joins TRBV20-1 to TRBJ1-2; D uncertain. Germline CDR1 DFQATT, CDR2 SNEGSKA (reference sequence). The CDR3 has 13 residues. Trimming pared 8 bases from V and 1 base from J, leaving 14 bases between. The CDR3 DNA follows: TGCAGTCCCCGGATAGGTTTTAACTATGGCTACACCTTC. It translates to CSPRIGFNYGYTF.

Many counts were recorded for this clonotype. The chain uses TRBV27 and TRBJ2-5; D is possibly TRBD1 (5 bases). CDR1 is MNHEY, CDR2 SMNVEV, per germline (reference sequence). CDR3 length: 13 amino acids. Trimming took off 5 bases at V and 6 bases at J, with 13 bases between the two ends. DNA for the CDR3: TGTGCCAGCAGTCTTCAGGGTTCTAAGACCCAGTACTTC. It codes for CASSLQGSKTQYF.

The chain carries TRBV11-2 and TRBJ2-2; D assignment may be TRBD1 or TRBD2 (5 bases each). CDR3 length equals 15 residues. The V and J ends lost 4 bases and 4 bases respectively, with 13 bases between them. Germline values: CDR1 SGHAT, CDR2 FQNNGV. Written as DNA, the CDR3 is TGTGCCAGCAGCTCTGCAGGGCGGGCCACCGGGGAGCTGTTTTTT. It encodes CASSSAGRATGELFF.

This clonotype was found many times. This sequence joins TRBV4-3 and TRBJ2-5, with D tentatively TRBD1 (6 bases). V shed 1 base and J shed 4 bases, with 13 bases lying between them. Germline-derived CDR1 and CDR2 are LGHNA and YSLEER. The CDR3 length is 15 residues. The CDR3 region has the DNA TGCGCCAGCAGCCAAGCCACAGGGTTTCTAGAGACCCAGTACTTC. Its translation: CASSQATGFLETQYF.

This clonotype was picked up many times. The J gene is TRBJ2-1, the V gene TRBV7-2; 7 bases are shared with TRBD2. J lost 5 bases, V lost 4 bases, and 11 bases had no gene match. CDR1 is SGHTA and CDR2 is FQGNSA in the germline V gene. This CDR3 has 16 residues. CDR3 amino acids: CASSSRSPGGNNEQFF. The CDR3 DNA is TGTGCCAGCAGCTCCCGGAGTCCGGGAGGTAACAATGAGCAGTTCTTC. Together with reference TRBV7-2 and TRBJ2-1, the CDR3 gives the full variable domain: GAGVSQSPSNKVTEKGKDVELRCDPISGHTALYWYRQSLGQGLEFLIYFQGNSAPDKSGLPSDRFSAERTGGSVSTLTIQRTQQEDSAVYLCASSSRSPGGNNEQFFGPGTRLTVL.

This clonotype was seen more than once but under ten times. This chain joins TRBV7-9 and TRBJ2-1, with 12 nucleotides matching TRBD2. Trimming at V came to 5 bases and at J to 7 bases, leaving 9 bases not matched to a gene. In germline, CDR1 is SEHNR, CDR2 FQNEAQ (reference sequence). The CDR3 loop spans 16 amino acids. The CDR3 sequence: CASSALLAGGPNEQFF. CDR3 nucleotide sequence: TGTGCCAGCAGCGCCCTGCTAGCGGGAGGGCCGAATGAGCAGTTCTTC.

This clonotype was seen repeatedly, ten times or more. This rearrangement joins TRBV20-1 to TRBJ2-5; D might be TRBD1 (6 bases). The germline CDR1 and CDR2 sequences are DFQATT and SNEGSKA (reference sequence). V gave up 0 bases and J gave up 5 bases, with 7 bases separating them. The CDR3 is made up of 12 amino acids. As DNA, the CDR3 is TGCAGTGCTAGAGATCAGGGGGAGACCCAGTACTTC. Its translation is CSARDQGETQYF.

Ten or more counts support this clonotype. The rearrangement uses TRBV20-1 and TRBJ1-5, with TRBD1 matching over 11 bases. CDR3 length: 17 amino acids. Germline CDR1 is DFQATT and CDR2 is SNEGSKA (reference sequence). J lost 6 bases, V lost 0 bases, and 10 bases had no gene match. The CDR3 coding sequence is TGCAGTGCTAGAGATCAAGGGACAGGGGGGATCGCTCAGCCCCAGCATTTT. This codes for CSARDQGTGGIAQPQHF.

This clonotype was picked up many times. The chain carries TRBV5-1 and TRBJ2-7; 8 bases are a match to TRBD2. CDR3 length: 15 residues. Unmatched junction bases numbered 8, after V lost 0 bases and J lost 6 bases. Germline lookup yields CDR1 SGHRS and CDR2 YFSETQ. The CDR3 here is CASSLEGLEVPEQYF. The CDR3 DNA sequence: TGCGCCAGCAGCTTGGAGGGACTAGAGGTCCCCGAGCAGTACTTC.

This clonotype was picked up many times. The CDR3 coding sequence is TGCGCCAGCAGCCCCGGGGGACTCGGTGCGCACGAGCAGTACTTC. The encoded protein is CASSPGGLGAHEQYF. The chain is built from TRBV5-1 and TRBJ2-7; TRBD2 might be the D (6 bases). Deletions cut 4 bases from V and 5 bases from J, with 19 bases between. The CDR3 is 15 amino acids. Per the germline V gene, CDR1 is SGHRS and CDR2 is YFSETQ.

This clonotype was observed many times. The CDR3: CASSRATVNTEAFF. The CDR3 DNA reads TGTGCCAGCAGTCGAGCGACGGTGAACACTGAAGCTTTCTTT. The chain uses TRBV12-3 or TRBV12-4 and TRBJ1-1; D not certain. The CDR3 loop spans 14 amino acids. V was shortened by 5 bases and J by 0 bases, with 10 bases between the two germline ends.

This clonotype was counted ten times or more. This chain connects TRBV6-6 to TRBJ2-7; a weak D match, TRBD1 (5 bases). Germline V gene data show CDR1 as MNHNY and CDR2 as SVGAGI (reference sequence). V was clipped by 2 bases and J by 7 bases, with 6 bases between them. CDR3 length: 11 residues. The CDR3 is CASSYGAEQYF. CDR3 coding DNA: TGTGCCAGCAGTTACGGGGCGGAGCAGTACTTC.

This clonotype has ten or more counts. This rearrangement joins TRBV20-1 to TRBJ2-3; tentative D call: TRBD2 (5 bases). The germline V and J ends were trimmed by 3 bases and 4 bases, with 23 bases remaining between them. This CDR3 has 17 amino acids. Germline CDR1 is DFQATT and CDR2 is SNEGSKA (reference sequence). CDR3 in amino acids: CSASTAQLVKYADTQYF. CDR3 bases: TGCAGTGCTAGTACCGCCCAACTAGTAAAGTACGCAGATACGCAGTATTTT.

By share, this clonotype ranks as medium-sized. This chain joins TRBV10-3 and TRBJ2-3; D remains ambiguous. In germline, CDR1 is ENHRY, CDR2 SYGVKD. Trimming stripped 7 bases from V and 2 bases from J, with 13 bases between. This CDR3 spans 14 amino acids. The CDR3 DNA is TGTGCCATCACCGATTACCCCCCCACAGATACGCAGTATTTT. Encoded protein: CAITDYPPTDTQYF.